Below are 20 T cell receptor beta chains sequenced from a single sample in a study of blood T cell repertoires in COVID-19. The repertoire was sequenced with immunoSEQ multiplex PCR; TCRdb's copy has only in-frame clones and lacks some. The sample holds 200,000 to 300,000 clones, around nine tenths seen once. The material sequenced was PBMCs or T cells enriched from blood (not recorded which). The receptor set was obtained from a woman aged 18-30 years who had recovered from COVID-19.

The V and J genes are TRBV2 and TRBJ1-4; a weak D match, TRBD1 (5 bases). In germline, CDR1 is SNHLY, CDR2 FYNNEI. CDR3 length equals 11 residues. Between the trimmed V and J ends, which lost 6 bases and 10 bases, there was a span of 9 bases. For the CDR3, the DNA is TGTGCCAGCAGGGGGGAGGGAAAACTGTTTTTT. As protein: CASRGEGKLFF.

J is TRBJ2-7 and V is TRBV4-2; TRBD1 matches 9 bases. The trim removed 0 bases at V and 4 bases at J, leaving 7 bases unmatched. Germline V gives CDR1 LGHNA, CDR2 YNFKEQ. The CDR3 sequence is 16 residues long. The CDR3 sequence is CASSQDGGTGRYEQYF. As DNA, the CDR3 is TGTGCCAGCAGCCAAGATGGGGGGACAGGGAGGTACGAGCAGTACTTC.

The chain employs TRBV12-3 or TRBV12-4 and TRBJ1-3; D remains ambiguous. Trimming stripped 1 base from V and 6 bases from J, with 7 bases between. This CDR3 comprises 13 residues. CDR3 amino acids: CASSLGAENTIYF. Written as DNA, the CDR3 is TGTGCCAGCAGTTTAGGAGCGGAAAACACCATATATTTT.

CDR3: CACRGRLRYEQYF. CDR3 nucleotide sequence: TGTGCCTGTAGAGGGCGTCTTAGGTACGAGCAGTACTTC. J is TRBJ2-7 and V is TRBV30, with D possibly being TRBD2 (5 bases). CDR3 length: 13 residues. With 6 bases removed from V and 4 bases from J, the gap between germline ends came to 16 bases. Germline assignment: CDR1 GTSNPN and CDR2 SVGIG (reference sequence).

The V call is TRBV5-1, the J call TRBJ1-1; possibly TRBD1 for D (5 bases). The V and J ends lost 4 bases and 8 bases respectively, with 21 bases between them. There are 15 residues in the CDR3. Germline V CDR1 and CDR2: SGHRS, YFSETQ. DNA of the CDR3: TGCGCCAGCAGCCCCATGTCGGTTCATGGGGCGGAAGCTTTCTTT. It is translated as CASSPMSVHGAEAFF.

The rearrangement uses TRBV13 and TRBJ2-1; 9 positions agree with TRBD1. This CDR3 region has 15 residues. With 5 bases clipped from V and 6 bases from J, the junction kept 8 bases outside the gene matches. Looked up from germline, CDR1 is PRHDT and CDR2 is FYEKMQ (reference sequence). The CDR3 nucleotides are TGTGCCAGCAGCCTGCTGGGACAGGGAAGCAATGAGCAGTTCTTC. Amino acid sequence: CASSLLGQGSNEQFF.

The chain couples TRBV7-2 to TRBJ1-1, with D uncertain. Germline V lookup: CDR1 SGHTA, CDR2 FQGNSA. Trimming stripped 6 bases from V and 5 bases from J, with 13 bases between. CDR3 length equals 13 residues. The DNA for the CDR3 is TGTGCCAGCAGGCTTTCGGGAGGGACTGAAGCTTTCTTT. Translated: CASRLSGGTEAFF.

This clone was counted between two and nine times. This chain links TRBV19 with TRBJ1-5, with a possible D match to TRBD1 (6 bases). Trimming took off 6 bases at V and 3 bases at J, with 18 bases between the two ends. The CDR3 sequence is 16 residues long. The germline V gene encodes CDR1 LNHDA and CDR2 SQIVND (reference sequence). CDR3 sequence (DNA): TGTGCCAGTAGACCATCCCCCCACAGGGCCAATCAGCCCCAGCATTTT. It encodes CASRPSPHRANQPQHF.

V is TRBV2 and J is TRBJ1-5; D is possibly TRBD1 (6 bases). V shed 6 bases and J shed 0 bases, with 9 bases lying between them. The germline V gene encodes CDR1 SNHLY and CDR2 FYNNEI. This CDR3 spans 14 amino acids. The DNA of the CDR3 is TGTGCCAGCAGAGGGACACTTAGCAATCAGCCCCAGCATTTT. As protein: CASRGTLSNQPQHF.

The V and J genes are TRBV12-5 and TRBJ1-2, with D uncertain. The germline V gene encodes CDR1 LGHNT and CDR2 FRNRAP. The CDR3 has 13 amino acids. Deletions cut 2 bases from V and 4 bases from J, with 8 bases between. The CDR3 sequence is CASGLWQSYGYTF. The CDR3 DNA reads TGTGCTAGTGGTTTGTGGCAGTCCTATGGCTACACCTTC.

Points on this clone: Distinct nucleotide sequences in the sample also encode this CDR3. The V call is TRBV5-1, the J call TRBJ1-2; 8 positions agree with TRBD1. The CDR3 covers 15 residues. The V gene's germline CDR1 is SGHRS and CDR2 YFSETQ. V lost 0 bases, J lost 2 bases, and 3 bases stayed unmatched. This CDR3 is CASSLDAGGNYGYTF. The CDR3 DNA reads as TGCGCCAGCAGCTTGGATGCAGGGGGCAACTATGGCTACACCTTC. The full variable domain, in which reference TRBV5-1 and TRBJ1-2 provide the parts outside the CDR3, is KAGVTQTPRYLIKTRGQQVTLSCSPISGHRSVSWYQQTPGQGLQFLFEYFSETQRNKGNFPGRFSGRQFSNSRSEMNVSTLELGDSALYLCASSLDAGGNYGYTFGSGTRLTVV.

The CDR3 spells CASSQDGGMRFNSPLHF. DNA of the CDR3: TGTGCCAGCAGCCAAGATGGGGGGATGCGTTTTAATTCACCCCTCCACTTT. The rearrangement links TRBV3-1 (or the pseudogene TRBV3-2) to TRBJ1-6, with a possible D match to TRBD1 (5 bases). Germline V gene lookup returns CDR1 LGHDT and CDR2 YNNKEL (reference sequence). Trimming removed 0 bases from V and 6 bases from J, with 15 bases in between. The CDR3 has 17 residues.

V usage is TRBV18 and J usage is TRBJ2-7; a weak D match, TRBD1 (6 bases). The CDR3 totals 15 residues. CDR1 is KGHSH and CDR2 is LQKENI in the germline V gene. V was clipped by 3 bases and J by 4 bases, with 16 bases between them. CDR3 residues: CASSPGQGQIYEQYF. DNA for the CDR3: TGTGCCAGCTCACCGGGGCAGGGGCAAATTTACGAGCAGTACTTC.

V and J are TRBV27 and TRBJ1-1; 7 positions agree with TRBD1. Per the germline V gene, CDR1 is MNHEY and CDR2 is SMNVEV (reference sequence). This CDR3 is 14 amino acids long. V lost 5 bases and J lost 1; bases outside the gene matches: 4. The CDR3 nucleotides read TGTGCCAGCAGTGGGGACAGTACGAACACTGAAGCTTTCTTT. It translates to CASSGDSTNTEAFF.

In nucleotides, the CDR3 is TGTGCCAGCAGCTTAGTGTCCGCGGGAGGAGGGACAGATACGCAGTATTTT. It encodes CASSLVSAGGGTDTQYF. The chain has TRBV7-2 and TRBJ2-3, with 8 bases identical to TRBD2. There are 17 residues in the CDR3. V lost 1 base, J lost 3 bases, and 9 bases stayed unmatched. Germline V gene data show CDR1 as SGHTA and CDR2 as FQGNSA.

The V gene is TRBV7-2, the J gene TRBJ2-3, with D unresolved. V was shortened by 1 base and J by 2 bases, with 13 bases between the two germline ends. Germline V gene sequence: CDR1 SGHTA, CDR2 FQGNSA. CDR3 length equals 16 residues. In DNA form, the CDR3 reads TGTGCCAGCAGCTTAGGTGGTCGCGGATTCACAGATACGCAGTATTTT. Its translation: CASSLGGRGFTDTQYF.

This clone turned up a few times. V usage is TRBV3-1 (or the pseudogene TRBV3-2) and J usage is TRBJ1-1, with D maybe TRBD1 (5 bases). This CDR3 region has 12 residues. With 4 bases removed from V and 7 bases from J, the gap between germline ends came to 10 bases. Looked up from germline, CDR1 is LGHDT and CDR2 is YNNKEL (reference sequence). The CDR3 protein is CASSLGLSEAFF. The CDR3 DNA reads TGTGCCAGCAGCCTGGGACTTAGTGAAGCTTTCTTT.

The chain uses TRBV27 and TRBJ1-5; possibly TRBD1 for D (6 bases). Germline-derived CDR1 and CDR2 are MNHEY and SMNVEV (reference sequence). This CDR3 comprises 17 residues. V dropped 3 bases and J dropped 0 bases, with 15 bases sitting between them. The CDR3 DNA follows: TGTGCCAGCAGTTTCACAGGGCTTCTTAATAGCAATCAGCCCCAGCATTTT. Its translation: CASSFTGLLNSNQPQHF.

V usage is TRBV2 and J usage is TRBJ1-5; D perhaps matches TRBD1 (6 bases). CDR3 length: 14 residues. The V and J ends lost 7 bases and 8 bases respectively, with 18 bases between them. Germline lookup yields CDR1 SNHLY and CDR2 FYNNEI. The CDR3 nucleotides are TGTGCCAGCAACGGCGCGGGGGCGTGGGAGCCCCAGCATTTT. Translated: CASNGAGAWEPQHF.

This rearrangement joins TRBV11-2 to TRBJ1-6; weak D call: TRBD1 (6 bases). V lost 4 bases, J lost 2 bases, and 9 bases lay in between. This CDR3 is 15 amino acids long. Germline CDR1 reads SGHAT; CDR2 reads FQNNGV. The CDR3 coding sequence is TGTGCCAGCAGCTCAGGGGCGCCCTATAATTCACCCCTCCACTTT. The encoded protein is CASSSGAPYNSPLHF.